The rows below give T cell receptor beta chains drawn from one sample of a study of cytomegalovirus exposure and HLA in healthy donors. The protocol was immunoSEQ multiplex PCR, while the TCRdb copy is restricted to in-frame clones and leaves out a portion. The table includes roughly 150,000 clones, approximately 79% detected once. The specimen sequenced was PBMCs. All receptors derive from a female donor in good health and CMV-seronegative. Both conserved end residues are part of each CDR3. D genes are given only for firm matches. Only some rows state a clone size, as once, few, many or a class for expanded clones.

V	D	J	size	DNA	CDR3
TRBV12-5	TRBD2	TRBJ2-7	once	TGTGCTAGTGCCCTAGGGACTAGCGGGAGTAGGAGCTCCTACGAGCAGTACTTC	CASALGTSGSRSSYEQYF
TRBV5-1	TRBD1	TRBJ2-5	.	TGCGCCAGCAGCTCGGGACAGAACCAAGAGACCCAGTACTTC	CASSSGQNQETQYF
TRBV12-1	.	TRBJ2-1	once	TGTGCCAGCAGCGTGACTAGCGGGAGGCCTTTATTAACTTACAATGAGCAGTTCTTC	CASSVTSGRPLLTYNEQFF
TRBV6-1	TRBD1	TRBJ1-1	.	TGTGCCAGCAGTACTGGGACAGGGGGAGGCACTGAAGCTTTCTTT	CASSTGTGGGTEAFF
TRBV5-6	TRBD1	TRBJ2-7	.	TGTGCCAGCAGCATCGACGGGACAGGTCCTTGGTGGGATAGCTACGAGCAGTACTTC	CASSIDGTGPWWDSYEQYF
TRBV27	.	TRBJ1-1	few	TGTGCCAGCAGTCCCCGGGACAATTGGAACACTGAAGCTTTCTTT	CASSPRDNWNTEAFF
TRBV4-2	TRBD2	TRBJ2-5	.	TGTGCCAGCAGCCCGGTAGCGGGGCAAGAGACCCAGTACTTC	CASSPVAGQETQYF
TRBV28	TRBD2	TRBJ2-7	.	TGTGCCAGCAGTTTCTTCCACCTAAGGCGGGAGGTCGGGCGAACCTACGAGCAGTACTTC	CASSFFHLRREVGRTYEQYF
TRBV28	.	TRBJ2-1	.	TGTGCCAGCAGTTTAGAGATTTCCTACAATGAGCAGTTCTTC	CASSLEISYNEQFF
TRBV6-1	.	TRBJ1-1	.	TGTGCCAGCAGTCGGGGAGCAGTGAACACTGAAGCTTTCTTT	CASSRGAVNTEAFF
TRBV5-6	TRBD1	TRBJ2-3	.	TGTGCCAGCAGCTCCGGGACAGGGGAGCCAGATACGCAGTATTTT	CASSSGTGEPDTQYF
TRBV30	TRBD1	TRBJ2-4	.	TGTGCCTGGAGTGACCCCTCCGGGACAGGGTGGGCCAAAAACATTCAGTACTTC	CAWSDPSGTGWAKNIQYF
TRBV14	.	TRBJ1-2	once	TGTGCCAGCAGCCAAGCCGGCGGCTATGGCTACACCTTC	CASSQAGGYGYTF
TRBV12-5	.	TRBJ2-5	once	TGTGCTAGTGGTTTTGACAGCCAAGAGACCCAGTACTTC	CASGFDSQETQYF
TRBV6-1	.	TRBJ1-5	.	TGTGCCAGCAGTGGCCAGGGGCGAAATCAGCCCCAGCATTTT	CASSGQGRNQPQHF
TRBV6-1	TRBD1	TRBJ2-3	.	TGTGCCAGCAGTGACCACAGGGGGACAGATACGCAGTATTTT	CASSDHRGTDTQYF
TRBV6-5	.	TRBJ2-5	.	TGTGCCAGCAGTTACGAGGCCTTTGGAGAGACCCAGTACTTC	CASSYEAFGETQYF
TRBV5-1	.	TRBJ2-3	.	TGCGCCAGCAGCCCCCGGACTAGCACAGATACGCAGTATTTT	CASSPRTSTDTQYF
TRBV28	.	TRBJ1-4	.	TGTGCCAGCAGGGTGCGGAGTGGGGGCGCGTATGAAAAACTGTTTTTT	CASRVRSGGAYEKLFF
TRBV5-1	TRBD1	TRBJ1-1	.	TGCGCCAGCAGCTTGGCCCGTCGAGACAGGGTGATAACTGAAGCTTTCTTT	CASSLARRDRVITEAFF
TRBV5-1	TRBD2	TRBJ2-3	.	TGCGCCAGCAGCTTAGCCGCTAGCGGGAGTGATACGCAGTATTTT	CASSLAASGSDTQYF
TRBV29-1	.	TRBJ1-1	.	TGCAGCGTTAGGGGTAATGGTAGGGTGAACACTGAAGCTTTCTTT	CSVRGNGRVNTEAFF
TRBV27	TRBD1	TRBJ1-1	.	TGTGCCAGCAGTCCGCTGACAGGGGAGAACACTGAAGCTTTCTTT	CASSPLTGENTEAFF
TRBV28	TRBD2	TRBJ2-2	once	TGTGCCAGCAGTTTATATGGTGGCGGGGGGCGAACCGGGGAGCTGTTTTTT	CASSLYGGGGRTGELFF
TRBV11-2	TRBD2	TRBJ2-3	.	TGTGCCAGCAGCCAAACGACTAGCTGGGCAGATACGCAGTATTTT	CASSQTTSWADTQYF
TRBV5-1	.	TRBJ1-3	few	TGCGCCAGCAGCATTGGAGAACGGGGGACCCTCTCTGGAAACACCATATATTTT	CASSIGERGTLSGNTIYF
TRBV9	.	TRBJ2-3	.	TGTGCCAGCAGCCAAAGTAACTCCTTAGATACGCAGTATTTT	CASSQSNSLDTQYF
TRBV5-1	.	TRBJ1-2	.	TGCGCCAGCAGCTTTGGGACACAGGAAGGCTACACCTTC	CASSFGTQEGYTF
TRBV6-1	TRBD1	TRBJ1-5	.	TGTGCCAGCAGTGAGCCCGGACAGGGGACCACCAATCAGCCCCAGCATTTT	CASSEPGQGTTNQPQHF
TRBV2	.	TRBJ2-2	.	TGTGCCAGCAGTGAAGTCCCAGGCACCGGGGAGCTGTTTTTT	CASSEVPGTGELFF
TRBV19	.	TRBJ2-1	few	TGTGCCAGTAGCACCCTTGGAGAATACAATGAGCAGTTCTTC	CASSTLGEYNEQFF
TRBV7-9	TRBD2	TRBJ2-7	.	TGTGCCAGCAGCTTAAAGACTAGCGGAGAAGGATACGAGCAGTACTTC	CASSLKTSGEGYEQYF
TRBV6-4	.	TRBJ2-2	.	TGTGCCAGCAGTGACCGAGTCGGGTGGGAGCTGTTTTTT	CASSDRVGWELFF
TRBV11-3	TRBD2	TRBJ2-3	.	TGTGCCAGCAGCTCAGGACTAGCGGGAGCCACAGATACGCAGTATTTT	CASSSGLAGATDTQYF
TRBV25-1	.	TRBJ2-5	few	TGTGCCAGCAGTGAATCTCGAGTTTCAGGGAAAGAGACCCAGTACTTC	CASSESRVSGKETQYF
TRBV29-1	TRBD1	TRBJ1-4	.	TGCAGCGGCTCCGCCGGGACAGGGGGTGAAAAACTGTTTTTT	CSGSAGTGGEKLFF
TRBV11-2	.	TRBJ1-2	.	TGTGCCAGCAGCTTAGAGGCAGGTCCTTCCTATGGCTACACCTTC	CASSLEAGPSYGYTF
TRBV5-8	.	TRBJ1-2	.	TGTGCCAGCAGCCGTGTGGGGGCAGTAGGCTACACCTTC	CASSRVGAVGYTF
TRBV5-6	TRBD2	TRBJ2-5	few	TGTGCCAGCAGTCGCGGAGCGCTAGCGGGAGAAGGAGAGACCCAGTACTTC	CASSRGALAGEGETQYF
TRBV28	TRBD1	TRBJ1-4	.	TGTGCCAGCGTCACAGGGGGCCTTGTTTCAGGCGAAAAACTGTTTTTT	CASVTGGLVSGEKLFF
TRBV5-4	TRBD2	TRBJ2-7	.	TGTGCCAGCAGCTTGGCCCCTAGCGGGAGCTACGAGCAGTACTTC	CASSLAPSGSYEQYF